The 3 T cell receptor beta chains below all came from one sample that was sequenced in a study of T cells of healthy individuals (dated by TCRdb to 2016 to 2018). The library was prepared using 5' RACE. The sequencing machine was an Illumina MiSeq. Using fastp at Q25 and MiXCR, TCRdb reprocessed the public reads and kept productive beta chains. Each entry merges the rows of one CDR3 protein and shows their most common DNA and genes. Here the sample has about 41,000 distinct CDR3 sequences; approximately 4.5% occur a single time. The leading ten clones occupy approximately 8.5% of the sample. These TCRs come from a human donor in good health.

A few counts support this clonotype. V is TRBV7-9 and J is TRBJ2-1; unclear D gene. This CDR3 has 11 residues. The V end was cut by 6 bases, the J end by 9 bases, with 9 bases between. Germline CDR1 reads SEHNR; CDR2 reads FQNEAQ (reference sequence). The CDR3 is CASSLRFEQFF. The CDR3 region has the DNA TGTGCCAGCAGTTTACGCTTTGAGCAGTTCTTC.

This clonotype was observed many times. This chain joins TRBV7-6 and TRBJ1-2, with 11 bases fitting TRBD1. V was clipped by 5 bases and J by 6 bases; unmatched bases: 5. The CDR3 covers 14 residues. The germline CDR1 and CDR2 sequences are SGHVS and FNYEAQ. The CDR3 region is CASSPPGQGDGYTF. CDR3 nucleotide sequence: TGTGCCAGCAGCCCTCCGGGACAGGGGGATGGCTACACCTTC.

V usage is TRBV3-1 and J usage is TRBJ1-3; 9 nucleotides agree with TRBD1. This CDR3 has 14 amino acids. J gave up 4 bases and V 6 bases, and 4 bases lay outside the gene matches. Germline CDR1 LGHDT, CDR2 YNNKEL (reference sequence). CDR3 coding DNA: TGTGCCAGCAGTCACAGGGGGCTCGGAAACACCATATATTTT. This gives the protein CASSHRGLGNTIYF.